The 17 T cell receptor beta chains below were found in one sample sequenced in a study of cytomegalovirus exposure and HLA in healthy donors. Profiling relied on immunoSEQ multiplex PCR, and the TCRdb table lists in-frame clones only, not all of them. Altogether more than 300,000 clones are present, 75% to 90% being singletons, with the ten largest covering about 0.8%. Source material: PBMCs. The origin of the receptors is a woman between 18 and 30 years old in good health and CMV-seronegative.

V and J are TRBV6-6 and TRBJ1-4; 7 positions agree with TRBD1. Trimming removed 2 bases from V and 3 bases from J; junction bases left unmatched: 6. Germline V gene sequence: CDR1 MNHNY, CDR2 SVGAGI (reference sequence). This CDR3 region has 16 residues. The CDR3 is CASSYGFQGANEKLFF. In DNA, the CDR3 is TGTGCCAGCAGTTACGGATTTCAGGGGGCTAATGAAAAACTGTTTTTT.

The J gene is TRBJ1-5, the V gene TRBV27, with D perhaps matching TRBD1 (6 bases). Trimming pared 5 bases from V and 0 bases from J, leaving 11 bases between. Germline assignment: CDR1 MNHEY and CDR2 SMNVEV (reference sequence). There are 15 residues in the CDR3. The CDR3 sequence is CASSRGQYSNQPQHF. The CDR3 DNA follows: TGTGCCAGCAGTCGCGGACAGTATAGCAATCAGCCCCAGCATTTT.

This chain links TRBV10-3 with TRBJ2-7; TRBD1 matches 7 bases. Germline loops: CDR1 ENHRY, CDR2 SYGVKD. The CDR3 contains 13 residues. The V gene end was trimmed by 2 bases and the J gene end by 4 bases; junction bases not matched to a gene: 2. CDR3 residues: CAISETTGYEQYF. Written as DNA, the CDR3 is TGTGCCATCAGTGAGACGACAGGGTACGAGCAGTACTTC.

The chain carries TRBV4-3 and TRBJ2-7, with a weak D call TRBD1 (5 bases). Trimming stripped 2 bases from V and 3 bases from J, with 14 bases between. The CDR3 loop spans 15 amino acids. Germline lookup yields CDR1 LGHNA and CDR2 YSLEER. CDR3 loop: CASSQLQGSSYEQYF. The CDR3, as DNA: TGCGCCAGCAGCCAACTCCAGGGATCTAGCTACGAGCAGTACTTC.

The chain links TRBV7-2 to TRBJ2-3; D possibly corresponds to TRBD1 (6 bases). Trimming cost V 7 bases and J 3 bases, with 17 bases left between them. Germline V CDR1 and CDR2: SGHTA, FQGNSA. The CDR3 totals 15 residues. The CDR3: CASNSRGTWTDTQYF. CDR3 nucleotide sequence: TGTGCCAGCAACAGTAGGGGGACATGGACAGATACGCAGTATTTT.

The chain couples TRBV5-1 to TRBJ2-5; TRBD2 matches 7 bases. Germline V gene sequence: CDR1 SGHRS, CDR2 YFSETQ. This CDR3 comprises 15 residues. The junction had 6 bases not matched to a gene; V was cut back by 0 bases and J by 4 bases. The CDR3 loop is CASSLGGSRGETQYF. For the CDR3, the DNA is TGCGCCAGCAGCTTGGGCGGGAGCCGTGGAGAGACCCAGTACTTC. The full variable domain, completed using reference TRBV5-1 and TRBJ2-5, is KAGVTQTPRYLIKTRGQQVTLSCSPISGHRSVSWYQQTPGQGLQFLFEYFSETQRNKGNFPGRFSGRQFSNSRSEMNVSTLELGDSALYLCASSLGGSRGETQYFGPGTRLLVL.

A few counts support this clone. The chain joins TRBV9 to TRBJ2-1; 10 bases match TRBD2. This CDR3 is 15 amino acids long. J was trimmed by 8 bases and V by 2 bases; bases with no gene match: 7. CDR1 and CDR2 from the germline V gene are SGDLS and YYNGEE. CDR3: CASSVQAGGLDEQFF. As DNA, the CDR3 is TGTGCCAGCAGCGTTCAAGCGGGAGGGCTGGATGAGCAGTTCTTC.

The chain has TRBV5-1 and TRBJ2-7; 12 nucleotides align to TRBD1. Looked up from germline, CDR1 is SGHRS and CDR2 is YFSETQ. With V trimmed by 7 bases and J by 2 bases, 4 bases remained unmatched. The CDR3 is made up of 14 amino acids. In DNA, the CDR3 is TGCGCCAGCCGGGGACAGGGGGCCCCCTACGAGCAGTACTTC. It is translated as CASRGQGAPYEQYF.

This clone showed up just once. The rearrangement links TRBV5-4 to TRBJ2-1, with 10 bases lining up with TRBD2. The ends lost 0 bases at V and 5 bases at J; junction bases unmatched: 2. The CDR3 is 15 amino acids. CDR1 and CDR2 from the germline V gene are SGHNT and YYREEE (reference sequence). DNA of the CDR3: TGTGCCAGCAGCTTGGAAGCGGGAGGGAACAATGAGCAGTTCTTC. It yields the protein CASSLEAGGNNEQFF.

The chain combines TRBV4-2 with TRBJ1-4, with 7 bases identical to TRBD1. V lost 0 bases to trimming and J lost 11 bases; unmatched junction nucleotides: 9. The CDR3 is 15 amino acids. The germline V gene has CDR1 LGHNA and CDR2 YNFKEQ. The CDR3 is CASSQDIGQVDKLFF. CDR3 nucleotide sequence: TGTGCCAGCAGCCAAGATATAGGACAGGTAGACAAACTGTTTTTT.

The chain couples TRBV4-3 to TRBJ2-6; 8 bases match TRBD1. This CDR3 is built from 19 residues. The germline V gene encodes CDR1 LGHNA and CDR2 YSLEER. Trimming cost V 6 bases and J 4 bases; bases outside gene matches: 17. The CDR3, as DNA: TGCGCCAGCAGACAGGGGGTGTTGCCGAACTCTGTGGGGGCCAACGTCCTGACTTTC. Encoded protein: CASRQGVLPNSVGANVLTF.

The gene calls are TRBV6-6 and TRBJ1-5; no clear D gene. Germline V lookup: CDR1 MNHNY, CDR2 SVGAGI (reference sequence). V was pared by 6 bases and J by 0 bases, with 12 bases between. The CDR3 has 15 residues. Written as DNA, the CDR3 is TGTGCCAGCAGCGCAGCGGGGAATAGCAATCAGCCCCAGCATTTT. Residues: CASSAAGNSNQPQHF.

The chain links TRBV13 to TRBJ1-5; 7 bases align to TRBD1. Unmatched junction bases numbered 6, after V lost 5 bases and J lost 2 bases. The germline CDR1 and CDR2 sequences are PRHDT and FYEKMQ (reference sequence). The CDR3 is 15 residues long. The CDR3: CASSVQGTGNQPQHF. The DNA for the CDR3 is TGTGCCAGCAGCGTACAGGGGACTGGCAATCAGCCCCAGCATTTT.

This chain links TRBV19 with TRBJ2-7; D might be TRBD1 (5 bases). This CDR3 has 15 residues. Per germline, CDR1 LNHDA and CDR2 SQIVND (reference sequence). Trimming took 5 bases from V and 0 from J, leaving 14 bases between them. The CDR3 nucleotides are TGTGCCAGTAGTCAACGACAGCTCAGCTCCTACGAGCAGTACTTC. It specifies CASSQRQLSSYEQYF. The full variable domain, rest sourced from reference TRBV19 and TRBJ2-7, is DGGITQSPKYLFRKEGQNVTLSCEQNLNHDAMYWYRQDPGQGLRLIYYSQIVNDFQKGDIAEGYSVSREKKESFPLTVTSAQKNPTAFYLCASSQRQLSSYEQYFGPGTRLTVT.

This clone was picked up one time. The gene calls are TRBV18 and TRBJ2-4; D is possibly TRBD2 (6 bases). V was trimmed by 3 bases and J by 10 bases, leaving 22 bases between them. The germline V gene has CDR1 KGHSH and CDR2 LQKENI. This CDR3 is built from 16 residues. CDR3 in amino acids: CASSPYDIAESGIQYF. CDR3 bases: TGTGCCAGCTCACCCTATGATATAGCGGAGTCAGGTATTCAGTACTTC.

V and J are TRBV9 and TRBJ2-7, with D unresolved. Germline V gene lookup returns CDR1 SGDLS and CDR2 YYNGEE. The CDR3 extends over 15 amino acids. The V gene lost 0 bases and the J gene lost 0 bases, with 10 bases spanning the gap. The CDR3 coding sequence is TGTGCCAGCAGCGTAGCCTGGGCCAGCTCCTACGAGCAGTACTTC. Translated, it gives CASSVAWASSYEQYF.

This chain uses TRBV30 with TRBJ1-2, with 7 bases matching TRBD1. Trimming cost V 3 bases and J 4 bases; bases outside gene matches: 5. Germline values: CDR1 GTSNPN, CDR2 SVGIG (reference sequence). The CDR3 is made up of 13 amino acids. In nucleotides, the CDR3 is TGTGCCTGGAGACAGACAGGGACCTATGGCTACACCTTC. Translated: CAWRQTGTYGYTF. The complete variable domain, with remaining parts taken from reference TRBV30 and TRBJ1-2, reads SQTIHQWPATLVQPVGSPLSLECTVEGTSNPNLYWYRQAAGRGLQLLFYSVGIGQISSEVPQNLSASRPQDRQFILSSKKLLLSDSGFYLCAWRQTGTYGYTFGSGTRLTVV.